Given below is one TCR beta chain in context. Antigen: not known. Assay: immunoSEQ multiplex PCR; the TCRdb copy retains only in-frame clones and omits some. Among under 200,000 clones, 91% were seen once, and the ten largest hold approximately 4%. This sample was taken from a study of T cell responses to AZD1222 COVID-19 vaccine. Study observations and caveats: Spike-specific TCRs gained breadth and depth after people received two AZD1222 doses. There were vaccine-associated CD4 TCRs across spike, dominant at 160-218 and 743-854.

CDR3 length: 15 residues. CDR1 and CDR2 from the germline V gene are SGHTA and FQGNSA. Germline trimming cut 5 bases from V and 1 base from J; bases unmatched to any gene: 4. The rearrangement links TRBV7-2 to TRBJ2-3, with 9 bases matching TRBD1. The TCR originated in an adult in good health. This specimen was peripheral blood, taken on day 0 of AZD1222 vaccination. CDR3 sequence reads: CASSLGTGRTDTQYF. In DNA, the CDR3 is TGTGCCAGCAGCCTCGGGACAGGGCGCACAGATACGCAGTATTTT.